This T cell receptor beta chain was documented in a study of T cell responses to AZD1222 COVID-19 vaccine (dated by TCRdb to the early 2020s). General notes on the study: AZD1222 recipients whose second dose came at about 4 weeks and those whose second dose came at about 12 weeks were combined into one group, since spike-specific TCR depth and breadth did not differ between the two schedules. A total of about 230 trial participants underwent TCR sequencing, of whom approximately 210 received two doses of AZD1222 and some 25 received two doses of the MenACWY control vaccine. Trial participants were enrolled by age into subgroups of 18-55, 56-69 and 70-plus years, and around 150, 28 and 57 TCR-sequenced participants, respectively, were included in these subgroups.

The sample's time point label is to be understood as: baseline before first vaccination. The vaccinee samples were drawn from two UK trials, COV001 and COV002, one of which was a single-blind randomized controlled phase 2/3 trial testing AZD1222 (ChAdOx1 nCoV-19) in healthy adults. For TCRbeta chain sequencing, PBMC samples from trial participants were taken at day 0 and at day 28 after the second dose. The CDR3 regions of human TCRbeta chains were analyzed by immunosequencing. As for how the authors treated the data: TCRs in the repertoires were matched against a reference library of SARS-CoV-2-specific TCRs that had been generated with the MIRA antigen-specificity platform. Breadth meant the fraction of unique TCRs that were SARS-CoV-2-associated, whereas depth meant the fraction of total T cells that were SARS-CoV-2-associated. Using the MIRA data, each spike-specific TCR was assigned both to the spike region to which the TCR was reactive and to a CD4 or CD8 class. Log10-transformed breadth and depth values were compared by one-way ANOVA with Sidak's multiple comparisons tests. Entries here come from immuneACCESS through TCRdb and include only in-frame sequences with V and J called. Some clones fail to appear in such tables; in the studies checked, an unresolved V gene covers under half of the shortfall, and the cause of the remainder is unknown. V and J calls and clone size are copied from that table; D and trimming were computed from the DNA. Counted in this sample were around 63,000 clones; roughly 87% of them appeared once. Approximately 18% of the sample comes from the top ten.

As to this clone: Its recognized antigen is unknown. No clone much larger than this one lies a single base away; base qualities are absent.

Results the study describes overall, beyond this receptor: Reportedly, almost half of the unique spike-specific TCRs recognized epitopes lying outside the regions that are mutated in the B.1.351 and B.1.1.7 variants. The vaccine-associated CD4 TCRs covered the entire spike protein, and the dominant responses fell in regions 160-218 and 743-854. Most participants were white British and females outnumbered males, and the authors suggested that clonal diversity may have been underestimated. Conclusions about previously exposed vaccinees are limited, since just five to seven AZD1222 recipients were seropositive for SARS-CoV-2 at baseline. The 56-69-year group was small, and its depth increase did not reach significance, likely because of low power. A significant rise in spike-specific TCR breadth and depth was observed after two AZD1222 doses relative to day 0 and relative to MenACWY recipients. Because no day 14 peak-response samples were available, repertoires were characterized only after the peak T cell response.

The sequencing used peripheral blood, collected on day 0 of AZD1222 vaccination. This TCR was recovered from an adult in good health.

The CDR3 region has the sequence CASSQDLRGEQYF. The sequenced DNA: TGTGCCAGCAGCCAAGATTTAAGGGGCGAGCAGTACTTC. The chain uses TRBV14 and TRBJ2-7; the D segment could be TRBD1, given 5 matching bases. The CDR3 contains 13 residues, cysteine and phenylalanine counted. Left in the record is the CDR3 DNA by itself, 39 bases read in frame from the first base. CDR1 is given as SGHDN and CDR2 as FVKESK, both from the germline V gene. The junction shows trimming of 0 bases on V and 6 bases on J, plus 9 bases between the germline ends.